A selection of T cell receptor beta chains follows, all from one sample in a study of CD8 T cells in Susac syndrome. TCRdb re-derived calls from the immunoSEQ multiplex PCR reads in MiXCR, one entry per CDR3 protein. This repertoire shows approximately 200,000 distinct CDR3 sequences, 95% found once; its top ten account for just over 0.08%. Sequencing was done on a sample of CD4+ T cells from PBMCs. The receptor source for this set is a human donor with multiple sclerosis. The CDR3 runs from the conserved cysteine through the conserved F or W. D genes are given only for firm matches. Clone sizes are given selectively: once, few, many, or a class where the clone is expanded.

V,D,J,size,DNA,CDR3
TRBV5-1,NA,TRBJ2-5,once,TGCGCCAGCAGCCTGACGGTTGGAGGAGAGACCCAGTACTTC,CASSLTVGGETQYF
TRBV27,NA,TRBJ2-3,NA,TGTGCCAGCAGTTTATCGCTTCCCACAGATACGCAGTATTTT,CASSLSLPTDTQYF
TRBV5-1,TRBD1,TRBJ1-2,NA,TGCGCCAGCAGCCAGGGACAGGGGAGAGGCTACACCTTC,CASSQGQGRGYTF
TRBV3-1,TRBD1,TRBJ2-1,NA,TGTGCCAGCAGTTATAGACAGGGGAATTACAATGAGCAGTTCTTC,CASSYRQGNYNEQFF
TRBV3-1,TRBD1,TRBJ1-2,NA,TGTGCCAGCAGCCATTTAATTCCGGGACAGCCGGCCCTTACCTTC,CASSHLIPGQPALTF
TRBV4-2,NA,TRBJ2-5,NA,TGTGCCAGCAGCCAAACTCACGGCCCACGAGAGACCCAGTACTTC,CASSQTHGPRETQYF
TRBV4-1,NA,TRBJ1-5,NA,TGCGCCAGCAGCCAAGAGTGGGGTTATCAGCCCCAGCATTTT,CASSQEWGYQPQHF
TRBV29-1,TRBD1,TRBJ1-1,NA,TGCAGCACAGGGGCGCGGAACACTGAAGCTTTCTTT,CSTGARNTEAFF
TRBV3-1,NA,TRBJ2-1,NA,TGTGCCAGCAGCCACGACCGATTCTCCTACAATGAGCAGTTCTTC,CASSHDRFSYNEQFF
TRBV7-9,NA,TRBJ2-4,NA,TGTGCCAGCAGCTTAGGAGGAGGGCAAGGAAACATTCAGTACTTC,CASSLGGGQGNIQYF
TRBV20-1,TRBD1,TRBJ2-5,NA,TGCAGTGCTGGCGGGACAGGGGTTAAGACCCAGTACTTC,CSAGGTGVKTQYF
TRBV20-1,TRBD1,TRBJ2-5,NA,TGCAGTGCGATTGACAGGGGTGGCGAGACCCAGTACTTC,CSAIDRGGETQYF
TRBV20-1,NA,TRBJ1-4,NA,TGCAGTGCAAGACACTTTAATGAAAAACTGTTTTTT,CSARHFNEKLFF
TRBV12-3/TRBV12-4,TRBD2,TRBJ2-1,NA,TGTGCCAGCAGCCTTAGCGGGGGGGCTACCTACAATGAGCAGTTCTTC,CASSLSGGATYNEQFF
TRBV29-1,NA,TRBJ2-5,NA,TGCAGCGTTGGACTTACCGGGACGGCGCAAGAGACCCAGTACTTC,CSVGLTGTAQETQYF
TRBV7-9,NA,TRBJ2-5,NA,TGTGCCAGCACCCGAGACCAAGAGACCCAGTACTTC,CASTRDQETQYF
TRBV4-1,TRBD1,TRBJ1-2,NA,TGCGCCAGCAGCCAACCTGGACAGGGGGGCTATGGCTACACCTTC,CASSQPGQGGYGYTF
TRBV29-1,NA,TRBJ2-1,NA,TGCAGCGTTGAAGCCCGTTTATGGAGGAATGAGCAGTTCTTC,CSVEARLWRNEQFF
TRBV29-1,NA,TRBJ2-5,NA,TGCAGCGTTGATGACAGTCAAGAGACCCAGTACTTC,CSVDDSQETQYF
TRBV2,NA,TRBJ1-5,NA,TGTGCCAGCACCGCGGGGGCTCCGGGGGGGACCCAGCATTTT,CASTAGAPGGTQHF
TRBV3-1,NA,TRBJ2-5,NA,TGTGCCAGCAGCCTTCGGACAGTCGAAGAGACCCAGTACTTC,CASSLRTVEETQYF
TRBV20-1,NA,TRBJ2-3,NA,TGCAGTGCTAGCGCGGGTACTTCCACAGATACGCAGTATTTT,CSASAGTSTDTQYF
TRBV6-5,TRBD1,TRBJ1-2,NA,TGTGCCAGCAGTTACTCAGGACAGGGGGCAACTAACTATGGCTACACCTTC,CASSYSGQGATNYGYTF
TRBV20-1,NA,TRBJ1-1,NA,TGCAGTGCTAGAGATTTGGGTCGATTCACTGAAGCTTTCTTT,CSARDLGRFTEAFF
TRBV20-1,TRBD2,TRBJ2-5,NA,TGCAGTGCTAGAGATCCAGCGAGCGGGGTCGGACGTAGAGAGACCCAGTACTTC,CSARDPASGVGRRETQYF
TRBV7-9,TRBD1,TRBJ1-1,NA,TGTGCCAGCAGCTTAAAGTCAGGGGGCCTTCGGAACACTGAAGCTTTCTTT,CASSLKSGGLRNTEAFF
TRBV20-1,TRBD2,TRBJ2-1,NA,TGCAGTGTAAGGACTAGCGGGGTCAATGAGCAGTTCTTC,CSVRTSGVNEQFF
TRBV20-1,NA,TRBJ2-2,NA,TGCAGTGCTAGGCGAAGGGCCGGGGAGCTGTTTTTT,CSARRRAGELFF